The 31 T cell receptor beta chains below all came from one sample that was sequenced in a study of blood T cell repertoires in COVID-19. Sequenced by immunoSEQ multiplex PCR; TCRdb stores in-frame clones only, minus some. The sample lists 110,000 to 150,000 clones, about 90% occurring once. Material: peripheral blood. The receptors originated from a woman of 80 years or more with acute or convalescent COVID-19.

This chain uses TRBV10-1 with TRBJ2-5; D is ambiguous. The CDR3 has 13 residues. CDR1 and CDR2 (germline): WNHNN, SYGVQD (reference sequence). V was trimmed by 4 bases and J by 0 bases, leaving 6 bases between them. DNA for the CDR3: TGCGCCAGCAGTGGTAGAAACCAAGAGACCCAGTACTTC. Translation gives CASSGRNQETQYF.

The rearrangement uses TRBV7-2 and TRBJ1-1; D uncertain. Germline CDR1 SGHTA, CDR2 FQGNSA. This CDR3 is built from 14 residues. V lost 3 bases and J lost 1, with 9 bases in between. The CDR3: CASSFQASNTEAFF. The CDR3 region has the DNA TGTGCCAGCAGCTTTCAGGCCTCGAACACTGAAGCTTTCTTT.

The V call is TRBV5-4, the J call TRBJ1-1; TRBD1 aligns across 8 bases. V lost 4 bases, J lost 4 bases, and 6 bases stayed unmatched. The germline V gene encodes CDR1 SGHNT and CDR2 YYREEE (reference sequence). The CDR3 sequence is 14 residues long. The CDR3 sequence is CASSPDRGGTEAFF. The DNA for the CDR3 is TGTGCCAGCAGCCCAGACAGGGGCGGCACTGAAGCTTTCTTT.

V is TRBV28 and J is TRBJ2-7; possible D gene TRBD2, 6 bases. V was pared by 10 bases and J by 0 bases, with 22 bases between. The CDR3 loop spans 16 amino acids. Germline assignment: CDR1 MDHEN and CDR2 SYDVKM. CDR3 sequence reads: CATQVGGDSSSYEQYF. The CDR3 DNA sequence: TGTGCCACCCAAGTAGGAGGGGATAGTTCCTCCTACGAGCAGTACTTC.

This rearrangement joins TRBV9 to TRBJ2-5; TRBD1 aligns across 7 bases. CDR1 and CDR2 from the germline V gene are SGDLS and YYNGEE. The V segment lost 0 bases and the J segment 7 bases; nucleotides outside the gene matches: 9. The CDR3 has 15 amino acids. This CDR3 reads CASSVVSGQPGTQYF. The DNA of the CDR3 is TGTGCCAGCAGCGTAGTCTCGGGACAGCCCGGGACCCAGTACTTC.

This clone appeared once. The rearrangement joins TRBV7-2 to TRBJ2-7; D gene ambiguous. Germline CDR1 and CDR2: SGHTA and FQGNSA. The CDR3 is 13 residues long. The V gene lost 3 bases and the J gene lost 1 base, with 7 bases spanning the gap. The CDR3 DNA is TGTGCCAGCAGCTTTTGGCAGTCCTACGAGCAGTACTTC. It yields the protein CASSFWQSYEQYF. Full variable domain (missing parts from reference TRBV7-2 and TRBJ2-7): GAGVSQSPSNKVTEKGKDVELRCDPISGHTALYWYRQSLGQGLEFLIYFQGNSAPDKSGLPSDRFSAERTGGSVSTLTIQRTQQEDSAVYLCASSFWQSYEQYFGPGTRLTVT.

This chain joins TRBV5-1 and TRBJ1-1; TRBD1 is a possible D gene (6 bases). Trimming took 4 bases from V and 1 from J, leaving 17 bases between them. The CDR3 spans 16 residues. The germline gives CDR1 SGHRS, CDR2 YFSETQ. This chain's CDR3 is CASSLTSGHWNTEAFF. The CDR3, as DNA: TGCGCCAGCAGCCTTACATCGGGACACTGGAACACTGAAGCTTTCTTT.

The V and J genes are TRBV3-1 (or the pseudogene TRBV3-2) and TRBJ2-2, with TRBD2 matching over 9 bases. CDR3 length: 16 amino acids. V shed 4 bases, J shed 4 bases, and the junction held 7 bases outside the gene matches. Per the germline V gene, CDR1 is LGHDT and CDR2 is YNNKEL (reference sequence). In nucleotides, the CDR3 is TGTGCCAGCAGCCCCCCGGGACTAGCCCTCACCGGGGAGCTGTTTTTT. Translating gives CASSPPGLALTGELFF.

The chain joins TRBV7-9 to TRBJ1-1; TRBD1 aligns across 8 bases. V was clipped by 4 bases and J by 7 bases; unmatched bases: 8. Germline CDR1 and CDR2: SEHNR and FQNEAQ (reference sequence). This CDR3 is 14 amino acids long. CDR3: CASSSGTGGNEAFF. In DNA, the CDR3 is TGTGCCAGCAGCTCCGGAACAGGGGGAAATGAAGCTTTCTTT.

This chain joins TRBV5-1 and TRBJ2-3; D is perhaps TRBD2 (6 bases). From germline, CDR1 is SGHRS and CDR2 YFSETQ. This CDR3 is 17 amino acids long. The V and J ends lost 0 bases and 6 bases respectively, with 20 bases between them. Here the CDR3 DNA reads TGCGCCAGCAGCTTGGGAACTCACGGAGCCGGGGGTGATACGCAGTATTTT. This translates into CASSLGTHGAGGDTQYF.

The J gene is TRBJ2-7, the V gene TRBV7-3; possibly TRBD1 for D (6 bases). The CDR3 consists of 13 residues. Germline V CDR1 and CDR2: SGHTA, FQGTGA. V lost 5 bases and J lost 6, with 14 bases in between. This CDR3 is CASSEQQGSEQYF. In DNA form, the CDR3 reads TGTGCCAGCAGCGAGCAACAGGGATCCGAGCAGTACTTC.

The chain is built from TRBV9 and TRBJ2-1; D perhaps matches TRBD1 (6 bases). Germline CDR1 SGDLS, CDR2 YYNGEE. The CDR3 spans 13 residues. The V end lost 1 base, the J end lost 7 bases, and 9 bases lay between the germline ends. The CDR3 here is CASSVLQGNEQFF. Written as DNA, the CDR3 is TGTGCCAGCAGCGTACTACAGGGAAATGAGCAGTTCTTC.

There are a few counts of this clone. The genes are TRBV27 and TRBJ1-1; D possibly corresponds to TRBD1 (5 bases). This CDR3 has 13 residues. Germline lookup yields CDR1 MNHEY and CDR2 SMNVEV (reference sequence). Trimming took off 10 bases at V and 3 bases at J, with 15 bases between the two ends. The CDR3 DNA reads TGTGCCACCGGGCGATGGGGGGACACTGAAGCTTTCTTT. It translates to CATGRWGDTEAFF.

The gene calls are TRBV6-5 and TRBJ1-4; 7 bases agree with TRBD1. The V gene's germline CDR1 is MNHEY and CDR2 SVGAGI. V lost 2 bases, J lost 3 bases, and 3 bases stayed unmatched. The CDR3 is 15 residues long. The CDR3 nucleotides read TGTGCCAGCAGTTACGCCGGGACAGCTAATGAAAAACTGTTTTTT. This sequence encodes CASSYAGTANEKLFF.

This rearrangement joins TRBV29-1 to TRBJ2-3; D remains unclear. V lost 5 bases to trimming and J lost 0 bases, with 9 bases between them. Germline CDR1 SQVTM, CDR2 ANQGSEA. CDR3 length: 13 residues. The CDR3 loop is CSVTTTSTDTQYF. CDR3 in DNA: TGCAGCGTTACCACCACAAGCACAGATACGCAGTATTTT.

CDR3 nucleotide sequence: TGTGCCAGCAGCAAAGTAAAAGGGACAGGGTCTCCCCAACGCTCTGGAAACACCATATATTTT. Translated: CASSKVKGTGSPQRSGNTIYF. This chain uses TRBV21-1 with TRBJ1-3; the DNA was not compared with TRBD1, the D call given in the table. TRBV21-1 is recorded as a pseudogene. The CDR3 has 21 residues.

The chain is built from TRBV6-1 and TRBJ1-4; 8 nucleotides align to TRBD1. With V trimmed by 0 bases and J by 3 bases, 3 bases remained unmatched. In germline, CDR1 is MNHNS, CDR2 SASEGT. The CDR3 sequence is 16 residues long. CDR3 region: CASSEAQGAANEKLFF. CDR3 coding DNA: TGTGCCAGCAGTGAAGCCCAGGGGGCGGCTAATGAAAAACTGTTTTTT.

V is TRBV7-2 and J is TRBJ2-7, with 10 positions matching TRBD2. Germline V lookup: CDR1 SGHTA, CDR2 FQGNSA. The CDR3 totals 16 residues. Trimming at V came to 7 bases and at J to 7 bases, leaving 16 bases not matched to a gene. The CDR3 here is CASIHQRLAGAGEQYF. DNA for the CDR3: TGTGCCAGCATCCACCAGCGGCTAGCGGGGGCGGGGGAGCAGTACTTC.

The chain recombines TRBV7-2 with TRBJ1-1; D ambiguous. The CDR3 has 15 residues. Per the germline V gene, CDR1 is SGHTA and CDR2 is FQGNSA. Trimming pared 0 bases from V and 0 bases from J, leaving 8 bases between. In DNA, the CDR3 is TGTGCCAGCAGCTTAGCGGAGGTTATGAACACTGAAGCTTTCTTT. Protein sequence: CASSLAEVMNTEAFF.

The V call is TRBV6-2 or TRBV6-3, the J call TRBJ2-7, with 7 positions matching TRBD2. The CDR3 covers 15 residues. V was clipped by 5 bases and J by 2 bases; unmatched bases: 9. CDR1 and CDR2 from the germline V gene are MNHEY and SVGEGT. CDR3 sequence reads: CASSPFSRGTYEQYF. The DNA for the CDR3 is TGTGCCAGCAGTCCCTTCTCGCGGGGGACCTACGAGCAGTACTTC.

The CDR3 reads CASRRGTGGGTEAFF. The DNA for the CDR3 is TGTGCCAGCAGGCGCGGGACAGGGGGGGGTACTGAAGCTTTCTTT. This chain uses TRBV28 with TRBJ1-1; TRBD1 matches at 11 bases. V lost 6 bases to trimming and J lost 5 bases; unmatched junction nucleotides: 8. This CDR3 has 15 amino acids. Germline V gives CDR1 MDHEN, CDR2 SYDVKM.

The rearrangement joins TRBV5-1 to TRBJ1-2, with TRBD1 identical over 11 bases. CDR1 is SGHRS, CDR2 YFSETQ, per germline. The junction had 8 bases not matched to a gene; V was cut back by 4 bases and J by 9 bases. This CDR3 has 14 residues. The CDR3 protein is CASSPAGQGASYTF. The CDR3 DNA is TGCGCCAGCAGCCCCGCCGGACAGGGGGCGAGCTACACCTTC.

This chain joins TRBV7-9 and TRBJ1-3, with a possible D match to TRBD1 (6 bases). V lost 1 base and J 2 bases, leaving 6 bases between the germline ends. Germline CDR1 SEHNR, CDR2 FQNEAQ (reference sequence). The CDR3 length is 14 residues. This CDR3 is CASSLDRAGNTIYF. The CDR3 nucleotides are TGTGCCAGCAGCTTAGACAGGGCTGGAAACACCATATATTTT.

The CDR3 bases are TGTGCCAGCAGTTACCCACAGGGGGACTCTGGAAACACCATATATTTT. Amino acids: CASSYPQGDSGNTIYF. The chain combines TRBV6-5 with TRBJ1-3, with TRBD1 identical over 8 bases. Unmatched junction bases numbered 3, after V lost 2 bases and J lost 0 bases. Per the germline V gene, CDR1 is MNHEY and CDR2 is SVGAGI. CDR3 size: 16 residues.

The rearrangement uses TRBV5-1 and TRBJ1-2; no firm D call. CDR3 length: 13 residues. Germline values: CDR1 SGHRS, CDR2 YFSETQ. The V gene lost 4 bases and the J gene lost 3 bases, with 10 bases spanning the gap. The CDR3 reads CASSPTRDYGYTF. CDR3 nucleotide sequence: TGCGCCAGCAGCCCGACACGAGACTATGGCTACACCTTC.

The chain combines TRBV6-5 with TRBJ1-2, with TRBD1 as a possible D gene (5 bases). V was clipped by 3 bases and J by 2 bases, with 13 bases between them. This CDR3 has 15 amino acids. CDR1 MNHEY and CDR2 SVGAGI come from the germline V gene. The CDR3 nucleotides are TGTGCCAGCAGTTATTTCTCCAGGGCGAACTATGGCTACACCTTC. Residues: CASSYFSRANYGYTF.

This sequence joins TRBV15 and TRBJ2-2; 7 nucleotides agree with TRBD1. This CDR3 contains 16 residues. Trimming removed 0 bases from V and 5 bases from J; junction bases left unmatched: 6. Germline assignment: CDR1 LNHNV and CDR2 YYDKDF (reference sequence). The CDR3 loop reads CATSRDRTGLTGELFF. In DNA form, the CDR3 reads TGTGCCACCAGCAGAGATAGGACAGGATTGACCGGGGAGCTGTTTTTT.

The chain couples TRBV7-2 to TRBJ1-2; D unclear. Trimming removed 0 bases from V and 3 bases from J, with 14 bases in between. This CDR3 has 16 amino acids. CDR1 SGHTA and CDR2 FQGNSA come from the germline V gene. The CDR3 protein is CASSLARPPVDYGYTF. CDR3 DNA sequence: TGTGCCAGCAGCTTAGCGCGGCCCCCTGTGGACTATGGCTACACCTTC.

V usage is TRBV29-1 and J usage is TRBJ2-5; D is unresolved. Trimming took off 2 bases at V and 4 bases at J, with 8 bases between the two ends. Germline CDR1 reads SQVTM; CDR2 reads ANQGSEA. There are 12 residues in the CDR3. Here the CDR3 DNA reads TGCAGCGTTGAACCTAGGAGAGAGACCCAGTACTTC. Protein product: CSVEPRRETQYF. Complete variable domain (other parts from reference TRBV29-1 and TRBJ2-5): SAVISQKPSRDICQRGTSLTIQCQVDSQVTMMFWYRQQPGQSLTLIATANQGSEATYESGFVIDKFPISRPNLTFSTLTVSNMSPEDSSIYLCSVEPRRETQYFGPGTRLLVL.

This clone occurred once. V usage is TRBV27 and J usage is TRBJ2-2; 7 positions agree with TRBD1. Germline V CDR1 and CDR2: MNHEY, SMNVEV (reference sequence). This CDR3 contains 16 residues. V was clipped by 4 bases and J by 7 bases; unmatched bases: 12. The CDR3 DNA reads as TGTGCCAGCAGTTCCCTCGCGACAGGGTGGTTCGGGGAGCTGTTTTTT. It yields the protein CASSSLATGWFGELFF.

The chain is built from TRBV2 and TRBJ2-1; TRBD2 matches 13 bases. J lost 0 bases, V lost 5 bases, and 7 bases had no gene match. The CDR3 has 18 residues. In germline, CDR1 is SNHLY, CDR2 FYNNEI. In DNA, the CDR3 is TGTGCCAGCAGTATGACTAGCGGGGGGTGGAGCTCCTACAATGAGCAGTTCTTC. This sequence encodes CASSMTSGGWSSYNEQFF.